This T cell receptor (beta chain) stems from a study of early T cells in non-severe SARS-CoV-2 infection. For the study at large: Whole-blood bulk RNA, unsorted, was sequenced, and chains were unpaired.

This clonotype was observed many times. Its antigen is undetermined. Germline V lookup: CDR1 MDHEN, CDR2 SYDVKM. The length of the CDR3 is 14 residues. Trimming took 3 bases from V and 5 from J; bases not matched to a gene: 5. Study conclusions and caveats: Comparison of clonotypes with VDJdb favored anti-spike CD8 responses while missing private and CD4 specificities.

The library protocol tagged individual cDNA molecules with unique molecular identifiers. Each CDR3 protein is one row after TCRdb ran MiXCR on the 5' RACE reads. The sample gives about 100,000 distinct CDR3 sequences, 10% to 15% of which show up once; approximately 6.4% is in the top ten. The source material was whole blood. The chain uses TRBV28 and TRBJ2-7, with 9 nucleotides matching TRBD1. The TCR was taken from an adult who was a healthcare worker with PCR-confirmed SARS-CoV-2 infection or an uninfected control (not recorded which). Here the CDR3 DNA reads TGTGCCAGCAGTTTGCGGGACAGGGTCAACGAGCAGTACTTC. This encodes CASSLRDRVNEQYF.